The 9 T cell receptor beta chains below all came from one sample that was sequenced in a study of T cell responses to AZD1222 COVID-19 vaccine. Assay used: immunoSEQ multiplex PCR; TCRdb lists only in-frame clones, some missing. This table has about 170,000 clones, roughly nine tenths appearing once. This material consisted of peripheral blood, taken on day 0 of AZD1222 vaccination. Source of these receptors: an adult in good health.

The chain couples TRBV9 to TRBJ2-5; 7 nucleotides agree with TRBD1. The CDR3 has 15 amino acids. In germline, CDR1 is SGDLS, CDR2 YYNGEE. V lost 0 bases, J lost 2 bases, and 4 bases stayed unmatched. This CDR3 is CASSVDGTEQETQYF. DNA for the CDR3: TGTGCCAGCAGCGTAGATGGGACAGAACAAGAGACCCAGTACTTC.

This sequence joins TRBV6-4 and TRBJ2-3, with unresolved D. The V end was cut by 5 bases, the J end by 4 bases, with 10 bases between. Germline CDR1 and CDR2: MRHNA and SNTAGT. The CDR3 is 13 residues long. The CDR3 protein is CASSYPAPDTQYF. The DNA of the CDR3 is TGTGCCAGCAGTTATCCCGCCCCAGATACGCAGTATTTT.

Only one count was recorded for this clone. V and J are TRBV6-1 and TRBJ1-4; 8 nucleotides match TRBD1. The CDR3 is 16 residues long. V gave up 4 bases and J gave up 8 bases; unmatched junction bases: 12. Germline CDR1 and CDR2: MNHNS and SASEGT. CDR3 amino acids: CASSVDRDLFGEKLFF. Here the CDR3 DNA reads TGTGCCAGCAGTGTGGACAGGGACCTATTTGGGGAAAAACTGTTTTTT.

V is TRBV7-9 and J is TRBJ1-1; 9 positions agree with TRBD1. J gave up 7 bases and V 4 bases, and 4 bases lay outside the gene matches. The CDR3 covers 13 residues. CDR1 and CDR2 (germline): SEHNR, FQNEAQ (reference sequence). DNA of the CDR3: TGTGCCAGCAGCTACAGGGGGCATGGTGAAGCTTTCTTT. Translated: CASSYRGHGEAFF.

J is TRBJ1-2 and V is TRBV6-1, with D perhaps TRBD1 (5 bases). Germline V lookup: CDR1 MNHNS, CDR2 SASEGT. The CDR3 is 16 residues long. V lost 1 base and J lost 3, with 15 bases in between. CDR3 in DNA: TGTGCCAGCAGTGAAGGGACATGGAAAGGGTACTATGGCTACACCTTC. Translated: CASSEGTWKGYYGYTF.

This chain uses TRBV12-3 or TRBV12-4 with TRBJ1-1, with D uncertain. CDR3 length: 11 amino acids. V was trimmed by 5 bases and J by 10 bases, leaving 11 bases between them. The CDR3 nucleotides are TGTGCCAGCAGTACATTTGGGTCAGCTTTCTTT. It specifies CASSTFGSAFF.

J is TRBJ1-1 and V is TRBV6-2 or TRBV6-3; possibly TRBD1 for D (6 bases). The CDR3 totals 17 residues. CDR1 is MNHEY, CDR2 SVGEGT, per germline. V lost 2 bases to trimming and J lost 1 base, with 17 bases between them. In nucleotides, the CDR3 is TGTGCCAGCAGTTACCGTAGGAGAGGACAGCCGAACACTGAAGCTTTCTTT. Translating gives CASSYRRRGQPNTEAFF.

Many counts were recorded for this clone. V usage is TRBV5-1 and J usage is TRBJ1-1; D is ambiguous. The CDR3 sequence is 14 residues long. Germline values: CDR1 SGHRS, CDR2 YFSETQ. V shed 0 bases and J shed 5 bases, with 11 bases lying between them. The CDR3 nucleotides are TGCGCCAGCAGCTTGGTGGGAGAACGTACTGAAGCTTTCTTT. Translation gives CASSLVGERTEAFF.

This chain links TRBV23-1 with TRBJ2-7; D remains unclear. TRBV23-1 is identified as an open reading frame with a role that is uncertain. Trimming cost V 0 bases and J 3 bases, with 6 bases left between them. The CDR3 spans 13 residues. CDR3 DNA sequence: TGCGCCAGCAGTCAATCGGGCGGCTACGAGCAGTACGTC. Protein sequence: CASSQSGGYEQYV.